This T cell receptor (beta chain) was found in a study of Graves' ophthalmopathy and Graves' hyperthyroidism. Study-wide findings and caveats: Blood samples also showed most expanded thyroid clonotypes exceeding 0.001 frequency. The study's model predicted ophthalmopathy progression at roughly 69% sensitivity and 72.22% specificity.

TCR beta CDR3 amplification used RNA transcripts. First-round RT-PCR used HTBI primers; second-round multiplex PCR followed. TCRdb re-called the multiplex PCR reads through MiXCR, storing one row per CDR3 protein. Of some 410,000 distinct CDR3 sequences in the sample, under 25% were seen once. V gave up 1 base and J gave up 0 bases, with 13 bases separating them. The CDR3 is 17 amino acids. This clonotype was recorded at least ten times. Its antigen is not identified. The authors enrolled newly diagnosed hyperthyroidism patients aged 18 to 65 with under 2 months' duration. The study excluded patients with other autoimmune diseases, uncontrolled infections, pregnancy or lactation.

The sequence derives from a woman aged 18-29 years with stable Graves' hyperthyroidism. The chain has TRBV12-3 or TRBV12-4 and TRBJ1-5; possibly TRBD1 for D (5 bases). The sample consisted of peripheral blood. The CDR3 DNA follows: TGTGCCAGCAGTTTAGGGGGACCCCCTGGTAGCAATCAGCCCCAGCATTTT. This translates into CASSLGGPPGSNQPQHF.